The 29 T cell receptor beta chains below were found in one sample sequenced in a study of T cells in Graves' hyperthyroidism and ophthalmopathy. Amplification of TCR beta CDR3 regions was performed using RNA transcripts as template. HTBI primers were employed in a first-round RT-PCR of the TCR CDR3. TCRdb recomputed calls from the multiplex PCR reads with MiXCR, one row per CDR3 protein. The sample lists approximately 510,000 distinct CDR3 sequences; around 20% were seen once. The specimen sequenced was blood. The receptors were sampled from a young man with Graves' hyperthyroidism.

This chain connects TRBV6-2 or TRBV6-3 to TRBJ2-7; TRBD1 is a possible D gene (5 bases). There are 18 residues in the CDR3. The V end was cut by 0 bases, the J end by 2 bases, with 20 bases between. Germline V lookup: CDR1 MNHEY, CDR2 SVGEGT. The DNA for the CDR3 is TGTGCCAGCAGTTACTCGGTACCGCTGGACACCAAAACCTACGAGCAGTACTTC. Protein product: CASSYSVPLDTKTYEQYF.

In this sample, this clonotype turned up many times. The chain recombines TRBV24-1 with TRBJ2-2, with 13 bases lining up with TRBD2. CDR3 length equals 19 residues. Germline CDR1 is KGHDR and CDR2 is SFDVKD. With V trimmed by 4 bases and J by 3 bases, 10 bases remained unmatched. This CDR3 reads CATSDSGTSGEQYTGELFF. The DNA of the CDR3 is TGTGCCACCAGTGACTCCGGGACTAGCGGGGAACAGTACACCGGGGAGCTGTTTTTT.

This clonotype was seen a few times. CDR3 sequence: CASMKGAGVSPLHF. The CDR3 coding sequence is TGTGCCAGCATGAAGGGGGCAGGCGTTTCACCCCTCCACTTT. V usage is TRBV27 and J usage is TRBJ1-6; the match to TRBD1 covers 7 bases. Germline CDR1 MNHEY, CDR2 SMNVEV (reference sequence). V gave up 7 bases and J gave up 9 bases; unmatched junction bases: 9. CDR3 size: 14 residues.

The chain links TRBV6-1 to TRBJ1-2; 7 bases align to TRBD1. The CDR3 spans 14 residues. CDR1 MNHNS and CDR2 SASEGT come from the germline V gene. Losses at the gene ends were 6 bases for V and 8 bases for J; bases not matched to a gene: 12. CDR3 DNA sequence: TGTGCCAGCAGCAACCTAGGGGGCGCGAGGGGCTACACCTTC. Translation gives CASSNLGGARGYTF.

This clonotype has ten or more counts. The chain is built from TRBV24-1 and TRBJ1-1, with D uncertain. Germline CDR1 and CDR2: KGHDR and SFDVKD. The CDR3 is 13 residues long. V gave up 5 bases and J gave up 1 base, with 7 bases separating them. The CDR3 nucleotides read TGTGCCACCAGTGTGGAACCGAACACTGAAGCTTTCTTT. This gives the protein CATSVEPNTEAFF.

The gene calls are TRBV12-3 or TRBV12-4 and TRBJ1-1; D is unresolved. The CDR3 runs 17 residues. V shed 0 bases and J shed 1 base, with 15 bases lying between them. CDR3 coding DNA: TGTGCCAGCAGTTTAGCGGAGCTTATCACGCGGAACACTGAAGCTTTCTTT. It encodes CASSLAELITRNTEAFF.

This chain joins TRBV13 and TRBJ1-1; D may be TRBD1 (6 bases). Trimming pared 4 bases from V and 2 bases from J, leaving 11 bases between. Germline CDR1 reads PRHDT; CDR2 reads FYEKMQ (reference sequence). This CDR3 has 14 residues. DNA of the CDR3: TGTGCCAGCAGCTCCAGGGGCAACAACACTGAAGCTTTCTTT. It encodes CASSSRGNNTEAFF.

This clonotype came up many times. The genes are TRBV19 and TRBJ1-1, with D possibly TRBD1 on 5 matching bases. V gave up 3 bases and J gave up 4 bases, with 9 bases separating them. From germline, CDR1 is LNHDA and CDR2 SQIVND (reference sequence). This CDR3 region has 13 residues. Written as DNA, the CDR3 is TGTGCCAGTAGTATTGGGGGTGCCACTGAAGCTTTCTTT. It yields the protein CASSIGGATEAFF.

This clonotype came up once. The V gene is TRBV20-1, the J gene TRBJ1-1; D gene unclear. Trimming stripped 4 bases from V and 4 bases from J, with 13 bases between. The CDR3 covers 13 residues. CDR1 is DFQATT, CDR2 SNEGSKA, per germline (reference sequence). CDR3 nucleotides: TGCAGTGCTACACGGACCGCCGCCACTGAAGCTTTCTTT. This encodes CSATRTAATEAFF.

This clonotype was seen a few times. V is TRBV5-6 and J is TRBJ1-3; D unresolved. The germline gives CDR1 SGHDT, CDR2 YYEEEE. The CDR3 is 16 residues long. V lost 4 bases, J lost 3 bases, and 17 bases lay in between. CDR3 DNA: TGTGCCAGCAGCGCTGGACCTCTACGGTATGGAAACACCATATATTTT. Amino acids: CASSAGPLRYGNTIYF.

In this sample, this clonotype turned up a few times. The J gene is TRBJ2-2, the V gene TRBV19; 9 bases fit TRBD2. The CDR3 has 16 residues. Germline values: CDR1 LNHDA, CDR2 SQIVND (reference sequence). V shed 3 bases, J shed 4 bases, and the junction held 6 bases outside the gene matches. The CDR3 DNA is TGTGCCAGTAGTATCTCGCTAGCGGGGACCACCGGGGAGCTGTTTTTT. This encodes CASSISLAGTTGELFF.

The V gene is TRBV7-9, the J gene TRBJ1-2; 9 positions agree with TRBD1. J gave up 8 bases and V 3 bases, and 7 bases lay outside the gene matches. The germline gives CDR1 SEHNR, CDR2 FQNEAQ (reference sequence). The CDR3 covers 14 residues. The CDR3 DNA reads TGTGCCAGCAGCTTCGGACAGGGGAAAGGAGGCTACACCTTC. Residues: CASSFGQGKGGYTF.

The chain links TRBV7-9 to TRBJ2-7; D is unresolved. The CDR3 has 12 amino acids. Germline CDR1 and CDR2: SEHNR and FQNEAQ (reference sequence). V lost 6 bases and J 3 bases, leaving 9 bases between the germline ends. CDR3 DNA sequence: TGTGCCAGCAGAGGAAGCAACTACGAGCAGTACTTC. Protein sequence: CASRGSNYEQYF.

This clonotype was found once. The V and J genes are TRBV12-3 or TRBV12-4 and TRBJ1-2; 7 bases are shared with TRBD1. CDR3 length: 12 residues. With 7 bases clipped from V and 7 bases from J, the junction kept 6 bases outside the gene matches. CDR3 region: CASTTTGAGYTF. The CDR3 DNA is TGTGCCAGCACCACCACAGGGGCTGGCTACACCTTC.

V usage is TRBV4-1 and J usage is TRBJ1-1, with 8 positions matching TRBD1. V lost 4 bases, J lost 1 base, and 11 bases stayed unmatched. There are 17 residues in the CDR3. Germline V lookup: CDR1 MGHRA, CDR2 YSYEKL. The CDR3 loop is CASSPTLSRGPNTEAFF. The CDR3 DNA is TGCGCCAGCAGCCCCACTTTGAGCAGGGGGCCGAACACTGAAGCTTTCTTT.

This clonotype was picked up many times. This rearrangement joins TRBV6-4 to TRBJ2-7, with D perhaps matching TRBD2 (6 bases). CDR1 MRHNA and CDR2 SNTAGT come from the germline V gene. With 4 bases removed from V and 0 bases from J, the gap between germline ends came to 13 bases. The CDR3 has 15 residues. The CDR3 loop is CASSATRDFSYEQYF. DNA of the CDR3: TGTGCCAGCAGTGCTACCCGGGACTTCTCCTACGAGCAGTACTTC.

V is TRBV30 and J is TRBJ2-7; 7 nucleotides match TRBD1. Germline V gene data show CDR1 as GTSNPN and CDR2 as SVGIG (reference sequence). The CDR3 contains 13 residues. The trim removed 0 bases at V and 3 bases at J, leaving 2 bases unmatched. CDR3 residues: CAWSVRQGYEQYF. As DNA, the CDR3 is TGTGCCTGGAGTGTACGACAGGGCTACGAGCAGTACTTC.

This clonotype was recorded a few times. The V gene is TRBV30, the J gene TRBJ1-1; D is possibly TRBD1 (5 bases). There are 11 residues in the CDR3. The germline V gene encodes CDR1 GTSNPN and CDR2 SVGIG (reference sequence). V was clipped by 7 bases and J by 6 bases, with 12 bases between them. The CDR3 bases are TGTGCCTATGAGGACATATCTGAAGCTTTCTTT. It encodes CAYEDISEAFF.

Many counts were recorded for this clonotype. This chain links TRBV19 with TRBJ2-7; 7 nucleotides match TRBD1. J gave up 2 bases and V 5 bases, and 3 bases lay outside the gene matches. CDR1 is LNHDA and CDR2 is SQIVND in the germline V gene (reference sequence). The CDR3 length is 13 residues. The CDR3: CASSADRAYEQYF. CDR3 nucleotide sequence: TGTGCCAGTAGTGCCGACAGGGCCTACGAGCAGTACTTC.

Concerning this clonotype: A read error may be the cause here, since a much bigger clone is one base away. The rearrangement uses TRBV18 and TRBJ2-5; 9 positions agree with TRBD2. The CDR3 length is 15 residues. Germline CDR1 is KGHSH and CDR2 is LQKENI. CDR3 residues: CVSSLRTSEQETQYF. For the CDR3, the DNA is TGTGTCAGCTCACTAAGGACTAGCGAACAAGAGACCCAGTACTTC.

This clonotype was seen at least ten times. V and J are TRBV30 and TRBJ2-5; no clear D. Trimming removed 7 bases from V and 5 bases from J, with 14 bases in between. The CDR3 spans 12 residues. CDR1 GTSNPN and CDR2 SVGIG come from the germline V gene (reference sequence). CDR3 protein: CALGGLLETQYF. The CDR3 DNA reads as TGTGCCTTAGGCGGCCTTCTGGAGACCCAGTACTTC.

This clonotype has a count of ten or more. The chain couples TRBV28 to TRBJ2-7; maybe TRBD1 (6 bases). This CDR3 region has 18 residues. The germline gives CDR1 MDHEN, CDR2 SYDVKM. Trimming took off 4 bases at V and 2 bases at J, with 24 bases between the two ends. The CDR3 DNA reads TGTGCCAGCAGTTACCCCCTTACTCCTGGTGAGGGGGCCTACGAGCAGTACTTC. This gives the protein CASSYPLTPGEGAYEQYF. The full variable domain, in which reference TRBV28 and TRBJ2-7 provide the parts outside the CDR3, is DVKVTQSSRYLVKRTGEKVFLECVQDMDHENMFWYRQDPGLGLRLIYFSYDVKMKEKGDIPEGYSVSREKKERFSLILESASTNQTSMYLCASSYPLTPGEGAYEQYFGPGTRLTVT.

As to this clonotype: One junction end does not reproduce the germline sequence, and a read error may be involved. CDR3 bases: TGTGCCACCAGTTCGGAGCAGTACTTC. Protein sequence: CATSSEQYF. The chain recombines TRBV6-1 with TRBJ2-7; no clear D gene. Per the germline V gene, CDR1 is MNHNS and CDR2 is SASEGT. The CDR3 totals 9 residues.

The J gene is TRBJ1-1, the V gene TRBV6-5; D not resolved. CDR1 is MNHEY, CDR2 SVGAGI, per germline. V lost 6 bases and J lost 8, with 13 bases in between. The CDR3 extends over 12 amino acids. The CDR3 loop reads CASSLDTNEAFF. The CDR3 DNA reads TGTGCCAGCAGCTTAGATACTAACGAAGCTTTCTTT.

This clonotype came up many times. This chain uses TRBV2 with TRBJ2-5; 8 bases are shared with TRBD2. V lost 1 base and J lost 2; bases outside the gene matches: 6. CDR3 length: 16 amino acids. Germline V gene sequence: CDR1 SNHLY, CDR2 FYNNEI. The CDR3 DNA reads as TGTGCCAGCAGTGAAGAGCTGGCGGGGGGACAAGAGACCCAGTACTTC. Amino acid sequence: CASSEELAGGQETQYF.

This clonotype was seen many times. V gene TRBV28 combines with J gene TRBJ1-3, with D maybe TRBD1 (6 bases). There are 14 residues in the CDR3. Per germline, CDR1 MDHEN and CDR2 SYDVKM. Between the trimmed V and J ends, which lost 3 bases and 3 bases, there was a span of 9 bases. DNA of the CDR3: TGTGCCAGCAGTTTTACAGGGCTTGGAAACACCATATATTTT. Translated: CASSFTGLGNTIYF.

The chain is built from TRBV19 and TRBJ2-6, with a tentative D call TRBD2 (5 bases). This CDR3 has 13 amino acids. Germline V lookup: CDR1 LNHDA, CDR2 SQIVND (reference sequence). V shed 9 bases and J shed 3 bases, with 9 bases lying between them. The CDR3 region is CASGGDGANVLTF. In DNA, the CDR3 is TGTGCCAGCGGAGGAGATGGGGCCAACGTCCTGACTTTC.

This clonotype appeared many times. This sequence joins TRBV7-9 and TRBJ1-2; 9 bases match TRBD1. CDR1 is SEHNR and CDR2 is FQNEAQ in the germline V gene (reference sequence). The CDR3 is 14 amino acids. The V gene end was trimmed by 5 bases and the J gene end by 4 bases; junction bases not matched to a gene: 5. CDR3 region: CASSPGQGAYGYTF. DNA of the CDR3: TGTGCCAGCAGCCCGGGACAGGGAGCCTATGGCTACACCTTC.

This clonotype has ten or more counts. The CDR3 loop is CASSPWGGEETQYF. The CDR3 DNA is TGTGCCAGCAGCCCCTGGGGGGGCGAAGAGACCCAGTACTTC. The chain is built from TRBV11-3 and TRBJ2-5; TRBD2 is a possible D gene (7 bases). V dropped 5 bases and J dropped 3 bases, with 13 bases sitting between them. Germline V CDR1 and CDR2: SGHNT, YENEEA. The CDR3 is 14 amino acids.